Shown below are 2 T cell receptor beta chains from a single sample sequenced in a study of CD8 T cells in ankylosing spondylitis. TCRdb recomputed calls from the 5' RACE reads with MiXCR, one row per CDR3 protein. This sample carries about 160,000 distinct CDR3 sequences, approximately 10% of them seen once, and the ten largest clones take more than 13%. Input material: blood, either unsorted or a sorted T cell fraction (not recorded which). The receptor set was obtained from a female donor with ankylosing spondylitis or in good health (not recorded which).

In its sample, this clonotype was seen a few times. The CDR3 is CSARPLGSYNEQFF. The CDR3 coding sequence is TGCAGTGCTAGACCCCTGGGATCCTACAATGAGCAGTTCTTC. The genes are TRBV20-1 and TRBJ2-1; D gene ambiguous. From germline, CDR1 is DFQATT and CDR2 SNEGSKA (reference sequence). The CDR3 sequence is 14 residues long. V was trimmed by 2 bases and J by 1 base, leaving 9 bases between them.

This clonotype appeared a few times. This rearrangement joins TRBV12-3 or TRBV12-4 to TRBJ2-3; D gene uncertain. The length of the CDR3 is 13 residues. The V gene lost 4 bases and the J gene lost 0 bases, with 5 bases spanning the gap. Here the CDR3 DNA reads TGTGCCAGCAGTTCGGACAGCACAGATACGCAGTATTTT. It codes for CASSSDSTDTQYF.